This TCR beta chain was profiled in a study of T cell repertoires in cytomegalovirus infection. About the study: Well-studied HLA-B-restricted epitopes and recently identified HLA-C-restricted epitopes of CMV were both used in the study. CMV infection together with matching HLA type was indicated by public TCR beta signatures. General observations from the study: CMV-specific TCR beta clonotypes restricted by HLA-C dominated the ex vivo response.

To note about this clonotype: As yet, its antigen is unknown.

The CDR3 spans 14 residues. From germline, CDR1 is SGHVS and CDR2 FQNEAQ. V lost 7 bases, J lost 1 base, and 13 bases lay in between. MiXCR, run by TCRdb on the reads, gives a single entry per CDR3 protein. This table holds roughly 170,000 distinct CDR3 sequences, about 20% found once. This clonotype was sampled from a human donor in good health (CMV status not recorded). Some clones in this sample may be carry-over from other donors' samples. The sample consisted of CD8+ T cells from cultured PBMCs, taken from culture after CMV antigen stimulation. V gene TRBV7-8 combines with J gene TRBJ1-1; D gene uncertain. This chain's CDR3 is CASKGRSANTEAFF. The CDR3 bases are TGTGCCAGCAAGGGAAGGTCAGCGAACACTGAAGCTTTCTTT.